The source of this TCR beta chain is a study of cytotoxic CD8 clonotypes in ibrutinib-treated CLL. There are 14 residues in the CDR3. The germline CDR1 and CDR2 sequences are SEHNR and FQNEAQ (reference sequence). The V and J ends lost 3 bases and 2 bases, in that order; junction bases with no gene match: 1. Repertoires were generated with immunoSEQ multiplex PCR, while TCRdb's copy carries only in-frame clones and drops some. The sample lists approximately 130,000 clones; 84% were seen once. Details on this clone: The sample has other DNA sequences that encode this CDR3 too.

This TCR came from a human donor with chronic lymphocytic leukemia. V gene TRBV7-9 combines with J gene TRBJ2-7; TRBD1 aligns across 10 bases. Specimen: PBMCs, collected after 24 months of ibrutinib treatment. CDR3 coding DNA: TGTGCCAGCAGCTTGGGGACAGGGGCCTACGAGCAGTACTTC. Translated, it gives CASSLGTGAYEQYF.